These T cell receptor beta chains were read from a single sample in a study of blood T cell repertoires in COVID-19. Clones were read by immunoSEQ multiplex PCR, and TCRdb kept only the in-frame ones, dropping some. The sample has approximately 130,000 clones, just over 75% seen once. The sample was peripheral blood. These receptors all come from a human donor in a cohort sampled during active COVID-19. Each CDR3 is given with its conserved first and last residue. D genes are given only for firm matches. Some rows have no size entry. The others give once, few or many, or a class for an expanded clone.

V: TRBV28; J: TRBJ1-2; D: .; size: .; DNA: TGTGCCAGCAGCGCCCGACAGAATAAGGGAAACTATGGCTACACCTTC; CDR3: CASSARQNKGNYGYTF
V: TRBV7-8; J: TRBJ1-5; D: TRBD1; size: .; DNA: TGTGCCAGCAGCTTAGGCCCGACAGGGGGCTTGGATCAGCCCCAGCATTTT; CDR3: CASSLGPTGGLDQPQHF
V: TRBV6-5; J: TRBJ1-2; D: .; size: .; DNA: TGTGCCAGCAGTTACTCGACGGGGGGCCTGGACGGCTACACCTTC; CDR3: CASSYSTGGLDGYTF
V: TRBV11-3; J: TRBJ2-3; D: .; size: .; DNA: TGTGCCAGCAGCTTAGGTCAGGGAAGTTACACAGATACGCAGTATTTT; CDR3: CASSLGQGSYTDTQYF
V: TRBV6-6; J: TRBJ1-2; D: TRBD1; size: .; DNA: TGTGCCAGCAGAGACAGGGATACAGACTATGGCTACACCTTC; CDR3: CASRDRDTDYGYTF
V: TRBV28; J: TRBJ1-3; D: TRBD1; size: .; DNA: TGTGCCAGCAGTTCGATGACAGGGTCAGGAAACACCATATATTTT; CDR3: CASSSMTGSGNTIYF
V: TRBV27; J: TRBJ2-3; D: .; size: .; DNA: TGTGCCAGCAGTTCCCATAGCACAGATACGCAGTATTTT; CDR3: CASSSHSTDTQYF
V: TRBV6-5; J: TRBJ1-5; D: .; size: .; DNA: TGTGCCAGCAGTTCCCGGTCGGCAGGCCATCAGCCCCAGCATTTT; CDR3: CASSSRSAGHQPQHF
V: TRBV7-8; J: TRBJ2-3; D: .; size: .; DNA: TGTGCCAGCAGCCTAAACTTAGGCACTAGCCCCATATTAGATACGCAGTATTTT; CDR3: CASSLNLGTSPILDTQYF
V: TRBV5-5; J: TRBJ2-5; D: .; size: .; DNA: TGTGCCAGCAGCTTCGCCGGGTACCAAGAGACCCAGTACTTC; CDR3: CASSFAGYQETQYF
V: TRBV6-5; J: TRBJ1-1; D: .; size: few; DNA: TGTGCCAGCAGTCCCGGGACTCTCAACACTGAAGCTTTCTTT; CDR3: CASSPGTLNTEAFF